This T cell receptor (beta chain) was observed in a study of T cell repertoires in cytomegalovirus infection. Whole-study context: Evidence of both CMV infection and a matching HLA type came from public TCR beta signatures. General study findings and limits: Accumulated public TCR beta family frequency recognized individuals carrying CMV together with the relevant HLA. The response measured ex vivo was dominated by TCR beta clonotypes (HLA-C-restricted and CMV-specific).

In TCRdb, the reads were re-called with MiXCR into one record per CDR3 protein. The sample yields around 330,000 distinct CDR3 sequences, 15% to 20% seen once. CDR1 is MNHNY and CDR2 is SVGAGI in the germline V gene (reference sequence). This CDR3 contains 16 residues. After removal of 0 bases from V and 6 bases from J, the junction contained 6 bases not matched to a gene. The table lists this clonotype with a few counts. Its antigen remains unidentified. The receptor was isolated from a human donor in good health (CMV status not recorded). Some clones in this sample may be carry-over from other donors' samples. The chain links TRBV6-6 to TRBJ2-1; 9 bases are shared with TRBD2. Material: PBMCs. CDR3 in DNA: TGTGCCAGCAGTTACTCGGGCGGGGGGGAGGGCAATGAGCAGTTCTTC. Its translation: CASSYSGGGEGNEQFF.